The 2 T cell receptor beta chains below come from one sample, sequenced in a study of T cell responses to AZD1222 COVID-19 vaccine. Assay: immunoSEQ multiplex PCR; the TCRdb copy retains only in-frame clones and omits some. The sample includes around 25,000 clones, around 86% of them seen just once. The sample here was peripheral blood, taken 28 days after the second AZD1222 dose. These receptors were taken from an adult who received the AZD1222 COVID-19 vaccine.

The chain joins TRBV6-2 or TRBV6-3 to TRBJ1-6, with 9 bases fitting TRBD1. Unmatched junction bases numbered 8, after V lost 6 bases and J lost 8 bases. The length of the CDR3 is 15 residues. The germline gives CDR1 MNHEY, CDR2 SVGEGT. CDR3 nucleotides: TGTGCCAGCAGCGACCCGGGACAGGGTCATTCACCCCTCCACTTT. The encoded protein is CASSDPGQGHSPLHF.

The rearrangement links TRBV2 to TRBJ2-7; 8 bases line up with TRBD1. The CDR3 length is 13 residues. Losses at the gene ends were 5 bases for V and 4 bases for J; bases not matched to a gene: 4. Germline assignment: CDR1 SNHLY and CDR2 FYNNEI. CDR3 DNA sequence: TGTGCCAGCAGTCGGGACAGGAAGTACGAGCAGTACTTC. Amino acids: CASSRDRKYEQYF.